These T cell receptor beta chains were read from a single sample in a study of T cells in Graves' hyperthyroidism and ophthalmopathy. MiXCR was run by TCRdb on the multiplex PCR reads, yielding one entry per CDR3 protein. The sample carries 550,000 to 650,000 distinct CDR3 sequences, 14% recorded once. The sequenced sample was blood. The receptors originated from a woman aged 40 to 50 with Graves' hyperthyroidism. CDR3s leave out the opening cysteine and the closing phenylalanine or tryptophan. Fields, in order: J gene, V gene, CDR3 protein.

>TRBJ1-4|TRBV6-1
ASSLLSGGENEKLF
>TRBJ2-7|TRBV7-9
ASSLAGGLAGGDYEQY
>TRBJ2-3|TRBV6-1
ASSSDGLRTDTQY
>TRBJ2-2|TRBV9
ASSVPGGTGELF
>TRBJ2-1|TRBV24-1
ATSDPDPRSSYNEQF
>TRBJ1-2|TRBV6-1
ASSGDDSNYGYT
>TRBJ2-1|TRBV20-1
SASPLGSFNEQF
>TRBJ1-4|TRBV10-3
AISGTATNEKLF
>TRBJ2-1|TRBV20-1
SARDPSGRANEQF
>TRBJ2-5|TRBV29-1
SVESSRKQTQY
>TRBJ2-1|TRBV7-3
ASSPPSAGGLRGEF
>TRBJ1-4|TRBV6-1
ASGSRVGEKLF
>TRBJ2-7|TRBV27
ASRRGGGSYEQY
>TRBJ1-3|TRBV5-1
ASSPDSNTIY
>TRBJ1-1|TRBV19
ASSIGVTEAF
>TRBJ1-3|TRBV5-4
ASSLAVGGDSGNTIY
>TRBJ2-1|TRBV5-1
ASSLASGGSSNEQF
>TRBJ2-3|TRBV28
ASSSPVGTDTQD
>TRBJ2-7|TRBV28
ASSPVGADEQY
>TRBJ1-2|TRBV7-9
ASSLRSDRLNYGYT
>TRBJ1-5|TRBV28
ASTPTSNQPQH
>TRBJ1-3|TRBV28
ASSLAASGNTIY
>TRBJ2-2|TRBV7-9
ASSIGTTTGELF
>TRBJ2-3|TRBV13
ASSGGLAGTDTQY
>TRBJ1-5|TRBV27
ASSFYNVRQGQQPQH
>TRBJ1-4|TRBV2
ASSRGQASNEKLF
>TRBJ2-1|TRBV28
ASSLGRGLNNEQF
>TRBJ1-1|TRBV27
ASGVGSEAF
>TRBJ2-6|TRBV29-1
SVGPSGLSGANVLT
>TRBJ2-7|TRBV6-1
ASSENSAVATYEQY
>TRBJ2-7|TRBV30
AWSVGTSGPDSYEQY
>TRBJ2-4|TRBV6-1
ASSDWQQKAKNIQY
>TRBJ2-7|TRBV12-3/TRBV12-4
ASTPQGGFYEQY
>TRBJ1-4|TRBV24-1
ATSDPAGYGEEKLF
>TRBJ1-1|TRBV2
ASRGDSEAF
>TRBJ2-1|TRBV28
ASMLGTSGSWGEQF
>TRBJ2-7|TRBV5-5
ASSSSSGRFPYEQY
>TRBJ1-2|TRBV29-1
SAAPGGDGYT
>TRBJ2-6|TRBV29-1
SVRLAGANVLT
>TRBJ1-3|TRBV30
AWDVSGNTIY
>TRBJ1-5|TRBV7-2
ASSLRFDNQPQH
>TRBJ2-3|TRBV11-1
ASREYGGGDTQY
>TRBJ2-7|TRBV5-1
ASRSGLEGYEQY
>TRBJ2-3|TRBV11-3
ASSYTGTGDTQY
>TRBJ1-2|TRBV4-1
ASSQGTGGNYGYT
>TRBJ2-4|TRBV30
AWSVNLQRNIQY
>TRBJ2-7|TRBV28
ASSLRIGLPSYEQY
>TRBJ1-1|TRBV20-1
SATQGNTEAF
>TRBJ2-5|TRBV4-2
ASSQGQGGETQY
>TRBJ2-5|TRBV5-1
ASSLTGIGQETQY
>TRBJ1-1|TRBV5-1
ASSTGIGTEAF
>TRBJ1-1|TRBV3-1
ASSKGPANTEAF
>TRBJ2-3|TRBV7-2
ASSQEWDGRPWAQRTQY
>TRBJ2-3|TRBV2
ASSEALGQSTDTQY